One sample yielded the 21 T cell receptor beta chains listed below, sequenced in a study of T-cell reconstitution after alpha-beta-depleted transplantation in children. Researchers prepared the TCRbeta library using unique molecular identifiers, the study reports. TCRdb fed the PCR reads into MiXCR, producing one record per CDR3 protein. Of some 500,000 distinct CDR3 sequences in the sample, around 17% are singletons; the top ten hold 2.5% to 4%. Sample: PBMCs from the stem cell graft donor, taken from the stem cell graft. The receptors derive from a human donor who donated a stem cell graft to a child with acute lymphoblastic leukemia.

This clonotype was seen a handful of times. The chain uses TRBV6-2 or TRBV6-3 and TRBJ2-1; D is possibly TRBD2 (5 bases). Germline CDR1 and CDR2: MNHEY and SVGEGT. This CDR3 is built from 20 residues. Trimming removed 0 bases from V and 0 bases from J, with 21 bases in between. CDR3 bases: TGTGCCAGCAGTTACTCAATCGGGCTAGCTGGTGTTTTCTCCTACAATGAGCAGTTCTTC. It yields the protein CASSYSIGLAGVFSYNEQFF.

The chain has TRBV27 and TRBJ2-2; tentative D call: TRBD2 (5 bases). The CDR3 is 15 residues long. The ends were cut back, 2 bases at V and 4 bases at J, with 11 bases in the middle. Germline CDR1 reads MNHEY; CDR2 reads SMNVEV (reference sequence). As DNA, the CDR3 is TGTGCCAGCAGTTTAGTTCGGGAACGCACCGGGGAGCTGTTTTTT. Its protein is CASSLVRERTGELFF.

The V and J genes are TRBV5-1 and TRBJ2-3; D is ambiguous. Trimming removed 0 bases at V and 0 bases at J, with 8 bases between. The germline CDR1 and CDR2 sequences are SGHRS and YFSETQ. This CDR3 contains 15 residues. In nucleotides, the CDR3 is TGCGCCAGCAGCTTGGTACCGGACAGCACAGATACGCAGTATTTT. Translation gives CASSLVPDSTDTQYF.

The rearrangement links TRBV20-1 to TRBJ2-7, with 9 bases fitting TRBD1. The V gene's germline CDR1 is DFQATT and CDR2 SNEGSKA (reference sequence). J lost 6 bases, V lost 3 bases, and 6 bases had no gene match. The CDR3 sequence is 13 residues long. As DNA, the CDR3 is TGCAGTGCTAGCGGGGACAGGGTCACCGAGCAGTACTTC. It is translated as CSASGDRVTEQYF.

This clonotype was seen many times. Here the CDR3 DNA reads TGTGCCAGCAGCTCCTTAAATCAGCCCCAGCATTTT. This encodes CASSSLNQPQHF. V usage is TRBV7-9 and J usage is TRBJ1-5; D ambiguous. Germline CDR1 is SEHNR and CDR2 is FQNEAQ (reference sequence). The germline V and J ends were trimmed by 4 bases and 4 bases, with 5 bases remaining between them. This CDR3 has 12 residues.

V and J are TRBV5-1 and TRBJ1-6; 9 positions match TRBD1. V lost 4 bases and J lost 5; bases outside the gene matches: 1. CDR1 is SGHRS and CDR2 is YFSETQ in the germline V gene. CDR3 length equals 14 residues. The CDR3 region is CASSRTGDNSPLHF. The CDR3 DNA is TGCGCCAGCAGCCGGACAGGGGATAATTCACCCCTCCACTTT.

In this sample, this clonotype turned up a few times. The V gene is TRBV12-3 or TRBV12-4, the J gene TRBJ2-2, with TRBD2 matching over 7 bases. This CDR3 comprises 15 residues. V gave up 3 bases and J gave up 5 bases; unmatched junction bases: 6. DNA of the CDR3: TGTGCCAGCAGTTTTGGCGGGAGTCGGACCGGGGAGCTGTTTTTT. It encodes CASSFGGSRTGELFF.

This clonotype was counted between two and nine times. This rearrangement joins TRBV5-1 to TRBJ2-1; TRBD1 agrees at 11 bases. V dropped 0 bases and J dropped 0; count of bases not matched to a gene: 5. CDR1 and CDR2 (germline): SGHRS, YFSETQ. This CDR3 spans 18 amino acids. The CDR3 nucleotides are TGCGCCAGCAGCTTGGCCGGGACAGGGGGTCCCTCCTACAATGAGCAGTTCTTC. Protein sequence: CASSLAGTGGPSYNEQFF. Looking up the rest from reference TRBV5-1 and TRBJ2-1 gives the full variable domain: KAGVTQTPRYLIKTRGQQVTLSCSPISGHRSVSWYQQTPGQGLQFLFEYFSETQRNKGNFPGRFSGRQFSNSRSEMNVSTLELGDSALYLCASSLAGTGGPSYNEQFFGPGTRLTVL.

Only one count was recorded for this clonotype. The rearrangement joins TRBV7-8 to TRBJ1-1; D remains unclear. The V gene lost 5 bases and the J gene lost 10 bases, with 14 bases spanning the gap. The CDR3 is 12 residues long. Germline V lookup: CDR1 SGHVS, CDR2 FQNEAQ. CDR3 in amino acids: CASSPRRVRAFF. CDR3 DNA: TGTGCCAGCAGCCCGAGGAGGGTTAGAGCTTTCTTT.

J is TRBJ2-7 and V is TRBV20-1, with TRBD1 as a possible D gene (6 bases). The CDR3 has 11 residues. Per germline, CDR1 DFQATT and CDR2 SNEGSKA (reference sequence). V was shortened by 5 bases and J by 1 base, with 6 bases between the two germline ends. The CDR3 DNA reads TGCAGTGCTGGACAGTCCTACGAGCAGTACTTC. It is translated as CSAGQSYEQYF.

This clonotype turned up a few times. The chain employs TRBV4-1 and TRBJ1-1; D is ambiguous. The CDR3 is 14 residues long. V lost 3 bases and J 1 base, leaving 9 bases between the germline ends. Looked up from germline, CDR1 is MGHRA and CDR2 is YSYEKL. DNA for the CDR3: TGCGCCAGCAGCCATAGGGATCGGAACACTGAAGCTTTCTTT. This encodes CASSHRDRNTEAFF.

V is TRBV7-3 and J is TRBJ2-7; 7 bases are shared with TRBD1. Germline CDR1 is SGHTA and CDR2 is FQGTGA. The CDR3 extends over 12 amino acids. Unmatched junction bases numbered 2, after V lost 4 bases and J lost 5 bases. The CDR3 region is CASSSTGNEQYF. The DNA for the CDR3 is TGTGCCAGCAGCTCGACAGGGAACGAGCAGTACTTC. The full variable domain, rest sourced from reference TRBV7-3 and TRBJ2-7, is GAGVSQTPSNKVTEKGKYVELRCDPISGHTALYWYRQSLGQGPEFLIYFQGTGAADDSGLPNDRFFAVRPEGSVSTLKIQRTERGDSAVYLCASSSTGNEQYFGPGTRLTVT.

This clonotype was picked up many times. The chain combines TRBV12-3 or TRBV12-4 with TRBJ2-1, with 13 positions matching TRBD2. This CDR3 has 16 residues. With 6 bases clipped from V and 5 bases from J, the junction kept 7 bases outside the gene matches. This CDR3 is CASRSTGTSGNNEQFF. The CDR3 DNA sequence: TGTGCCAGCAGGTCCACCGGGACTAGCGGGAACAATGAGCAGTTCTTC.

This clonotype appeared a few times. The genes are TRBV6-5 and TRBJ1-2; D unresolved. Deletions cut 4 bases from V and 4 bases from J, with 10 bases between. Germline V gene data show CDR1 as MNHEY and CDR2 as SVGAGI. The CDR3 is 13 amino acids. The CDR3 DNA follows: TGTGCCAGCAGTTCAATGCCAGCCTATGGCTACACCTTC. Its protein product is CASSSMPAYGYTF.

The rearrangement joins TRBV5-1 to TRBJ2-3; 9 bases map to TRBD1. V was pared by 4 bases and J by 2 bases, with 8 bases of the junction left unmatched. This CDR3 has 16 amino acids. Germline V gene lookup returns CDR1 SGHRS and CDR2 YFSETQ. The CDR3 sequence is CASSGDGQGSTDTQYF. The CDR3 region has the DNA TGCGCCAGCAGCGGGGATGGACAGGGGTCCACAGATACGCAGTATTTT.

This sequence joins TRBV5-1 and TRBJ2-2; D ambiguous. Between the trimmed V and J ends, which lost 0 bases and 7 bases, there was a span of 13 bases. Germline V CDR1 and CDR2: SGHRS, YFSETQ. The CDR3 runs to 15 residues. CDR3 in amino acids: CASSLVSKVDGELFF. CDR3 DNA: TGCGCCAGCAGCTTGGTTTCTAAGGTCGACGGGGAGCTGTTTTTT.

The CDR3, as DNA: TGCGCCAGCAGGGACGACGGGACCTCCGGCGGTAACTATGGCTACACCTTC. This encodes CASRDDGTSGGNYGYTF. V usage is TRBV5-1 and J usage is TRBJ1-2; D is possibly TRBD1 (5 bases). With 5 bases removed from V and 1 base from J, the gap between germline ends came to 21 bases. The CDR3 totals 17 residues. Germline V CDR1 and CDR2: SGHRS, YFSETQ.

DNA of the CDR3: TGCAGCGTTCCTGGGTACACCGGGGAGCTGTTTTTT. This codes for CSVPGYTGELFF. J is TRBJ2-2 and V is TRBV29-1, with no clear D. In germline, CDR1 is SQVTM, CDR2 ANQGSEA. CDR3 length: 12 residues. Trimming removed 5 bases from V and 3 bases from J, with 7 bases in between.

The chain recombines TRBV7-9 with TRBJ2-7, with D possibly matching TRBD2 (6 bases). The CDR3 has 15 amino acids. Trimming stripped 4 bases from V and 3 bases from J, with 16 bases between. Germline V gene lookup returns CDR1 SEHNR and CDR2 FQNEAQ (reference sequence). In DNA form, the CDR3 reads TGTGCCAGCAGCTCCGGTAGCGGAGACCTCTACGAGCAGTACTTC. Protein product: CASSSGSGDLYEQYF. Based on the CDR3 plus reference TRBV7-9 and TRBJ2-7, the full variable domain is DTGVSQNPRHKITKRGQNVTFRCDPISEHNRLYWYRQTLGQGPEFLTYFQNEAQLEKSRLLSDRFSAERPKGSFSTLEIQRTEQGDSAMYLCASSSGSGDLYEQYFGPGTRLTVT.

The rearrangement joins TRBV6-6 to TRBJ1-3, with a tentative D call TRBD1 (5 bases). V shed 6 bases and J shed 16 bases, with 22 bases lying between them. This CDR3 has 13 amino acids. Germline CDR1 reads MNHNY; CDR2 reads SVGAGI (reference sequence). CDR3 coding DNA: TGTGCCAGCAGCCTCCGGGACGGAAGAGAAGCCTATTTT. Translating it yields CASSLRDGREAYF.

This clonotype was picked up a small number of times. The chain employs TRBV6-1 and TRBJ2-3; D remains ambiguous. There are 14 residues in the CDR3. Germline V gene data show CDR1 as MNHNS and CDR2 as SASEGT. With 6 bases removed from V and 7 bases from J, the gap between germline ends came to 17 bases. CDR3 sequence reads: CASRPLDRLYTQYF. For the CDR3, the DNA is TGTGCCAGCAGACCCCTTGATCGACTCTATACGCAGTATTTT.